These 10 T cell receptor beta chains originate from one sample sequenced in a study of radiotherapy plus CTLA-4 blockade in lung cancer. Here immunoSEQ multiplex PCR was the method, and the copy in TCRdb shows in-frame clones only, minus some. Of fewer than 50,000 clones in the sample, approximately 86% were seen once. Specimen: peripheral blood, collected from a patient treated with radiotherapy plus ipilimumab. The receptors derive from a human donor with non-small cell lung cancer whose response to radiotherapy plus ipilimumab could not be evaluated.

V is TRBV5-1 and J is TRBJ2-5, with 9 bases lining up with TRBD1. V trimming: 4 bases; J trimming: 2 bases; junction bases outside the gene matches: 6. Germline loops: CDR1 SGHRS, CDR2 YFSETQ. CDR3 length equals 15 residues. CDR3 bases: TGCGCCAGCAGCACCGGACAGGGGCGGCAAGAGACCCAGTACTTC. Translated, it gives CASSTGQGRQETQYF.

This clone was detected a few times. The CDR3 region has the DNA TGTGCCAGCAGCTGGGACAGGGGTTGGAGCGAGCAGTACTTC. It translates to CASSWDRGWSEQYF. J is TRBJ2-7 and V is TRBV5-6; 10 bases are a match to TRBD1. Germline V lookup: CDR1 SGHDT, CDR2 YYEEEE. This CDR3 has 14 amino acids. Trimming took 3 bases from V and 6 from J; bases not matched to a gene: 6.

This sequence joins TRBV7-9 and TRBJ1-1; 7 bases map to TRBD1. Looked up from germline, CDR1 is SEHNR and CDR2 is FQNEAQ (reference sequence). The CDR3 is 13 residues long. The ends lost 5 bases at V and 3 bases at J; junction bases unmatched: 3. CDR3 DNA sequence: TGTGCCAGCAGCCCAGGGGGACACACTGAAGCTTTCTTT. As protein: CASSPGGHTEAFF.

V and J are TRBV28 and TRBJ1-6; 7 positions match TRBD1. The CDR3 extends over 15 amino acids. Per the germline V gene, CDR1 is MDHEN and CDR2 is SYDVKM. J gave up 9 bases and V 5 bases, and 10 bases lay outside the gene matches. The DNA of the CDR3 is TGTGCCAGCAGTCCTACCGACAGGGATGGTTCACCCCTCCACTTT. It encodes CASSPTDRDGSPLHF.

This chain links TRBV7-9 with TRBJ2-2; the match to TRBD2 covers 8 bases. The germline gives CDR1 SEHNR, CDR2 FQNEAQ (reference sequence). The CDR3 extends over 19 amino acids. Trimming at V came to 6 bases and at J to 0 bases, leaving 15 bases not matched to a gene. In DNA, the CDR3 is TGTGCCAGCAGTTTACCCGCGACTAGCGACATTTCGAACACCGGGGAGCTGTTTTTT. This gives the protein CASSLPATSDISNTGELFF. The whole variable domain, filled in from reference TRBV7-9 and TRBJ2-2, reads DTGVSQNPRHKITKRGQNVTFRCDPISEHNRLYWYRQTLGQGPEFLTYFQNEAQLEKSRLLSDRFSAERPKGSFSTLEIQRTEQGDSAMYLCASSLPATSDISNTGELFFGEGSRLTVL.

J is TRBJ2-2 and V is TRBV5-1, with TRBD2 identical over 8 bases. Per germline, CDR1 SGHRS and CDR2 YFSETQ. The CDR3 contains 15 residues. V gave up 4 bases and J gave up 4 bases; unmatched junction bases: 6. CDR3 sequence reads: CASSPGTSGTGELFF. The CDR3 DNA reads TGCGCCAGCAGCCCAGGGACTAGTGGCACCGGGGAGCTGTTTTTT.

This clone appeared a single time. V gene TRBV5-1 combines with J gene TRBJ1-3; D is unclear. There are 16 residues in the CDR3. The germline CDR1 and CDR2 sequences are SGHRS and YFSETQ. Trimming removed 0 bases at V and 0 bases at J, with 10 bases between. CDR3 region: CASSLEGGSSGNTIYF. CDR3 bases: TGCGCCAGCAGCTTGGAGGGCGGGAGCTCTGGAAACACCATATATTTT.

The chain employs TRBV7-2 and TRBJ2-2; 12 nucleotides match TRBD2. V lost 2 bases, J lost 2 bases, and 9 bases stayed unmatched. This CDR3 spans 19 amino acids. Germline V gene data show CDR1 as SGHTA and CDR2 as FQGNSA. For the CDR3, the DNA is TGTGCCAGCAGCTTACGCCTGACTAGCGGGGGAACCAACACCGGGGAGCTGTTTTTT. Protein product: CASSLRLTSGGTNTGELFF.

V usage is TRBV9 and J usage is TRBJ2-1; 9 positions match TRBD1. V lost 4 bases, J lost 1 base, and 6 bases stayed unmatched. The CDR3 has 16 residues. Per germline, CDR1 SGDLS and CDR2 YYNGEE. CDR3 DNA: TGTGCCAGCAGCAAACAGGGGGCGATGTCCTACAATGAGCAGTTCTTC. It specifies CASSKQGAMSYNEQFF.

The chain's CDR3 is CASSLHSRQGGNTIYF. CDR3 coding DNA: TGTGCCAGCAGCTTACATAGCAGACAGGGTGGAAACACCATATATTTT. V usage is TRBV7-9 and J usage is TRBJ1-3; the match to TRBD1 covers 7 bases. V was pared by 2 bases and J by 3 bases, with 7 bases of the junction left unmatched. Looked up from germline, CDR1 is SEHNR and CDR2 is FQNEAQ (reference sequence). The CDR3 has 16 amino acids. Complete variable domain (other parts from reference TRBV7-9 and TRBJ1-3): DTGVSQNPRHKITKRGQNVTFRCDPISEHNRLYWYRQTLGQGPEFLTYFQNEAQLEKSRLLSDRFSAERPKGSFSTLEIQRTEQGDSAMYLCASSLHSRQGGNTIYFGEGSWLTVV.